The entry below gives a single T cell receptor (beta chain) sequence along with its context. What antigen it recognizes has not been identified. One base away there is no much larger clone; base qualities are not given. This sample was taken from a study of cytotoxic CD8 clonotypes in ibrutinib-treated CLL (dated by TCRdb to about 2021). With respect to the entire study: The cohort was composed of about a dozen relapsed/refractory and approximately 14 treatment-naive patients; IGHV unmutated status was identified in around 17 patients. On average, each sample yielded some 250,000 productive templates and roughly 95,000 productive rearrangements. Longitudinal samples were available for about 30% of the roughly 90 trial participants. The response samples were drawn at a median of roughly twelve months into treatment, with a range of about 6 to 40 months. Partial responses were observed in about 25 patients and complete responses in 2; after a median follow-up of about 69 months, remission was maintained in approximately 14 patients and progression was observed in roughly twelve. Cryopreserved peripheral blood mononuclear cells were collected at three points: before therapy, at response, and at either sustained remission or disease progression. Every remission and progressive disease sample was obtained while ibrutinib was still being received by the patients.

The time point label, read with the paper, signifies: more than 10 months on ibrutinib. Roughly 2.2 micrograms of genomic DNA were extracted from cryopreserved PBMCs for TCR beta library preparation. High-throughput TCR beta sequencing was performed on longitudinal blood samples from CLL patients receiving ibrutinib monotherapy. The patients took part in an open-label, single-center phase 2 trial of ibrutinib monotherapy. The cysteine opens and the phenylalanine closes a CDR3 of 14 amino acids. The only DNA kept is the CDR3, 42 bases in frame from the first base. The germline V gene encodes CDR1 GTSNPN and CDR2 SVGIG (reference sequence). Trimming leaves V shorter by 2 bases and J shorter by 5 bases, with the junction holding 7 bases beyond the gene matches. A MiSeq instrument was used for deep resolution sequencing, which targeted depths ranging from 1 in 1 million up to 1 in 200,000 T cells, with coverage averaging 10x for each clonotype. TCR beta libraries were generated with the immunoSEQ hsTCRB Kit. The study's own analysis went as follows. The data were analyzed with ImmunoSEQ Analyzer and ImmunoSEQ Data Assistant, and V, D and J gene assignments followed IMGT definitions. Clonality, which ranges from 0 to 1, was calculated by subtracting the normalized Shannon entropy of productive rearrangement frequencies from one. Public clonotype analysis was restricted to overrepresented clonotypes comprising at least 0.05% of each patient's repertoire. Some 13 age-matched healthy donor repertoires from immuneACCESS served as clonality controls. In its TCRdb copy, this immuneACCESS table keeps in-frame sequences only and misses some clones. Where compared with another copy, unresolved V genes explain less than half of these, and the others have no known cause. The DNA was the basis for D and trimming; V, J and clone size are from that table. Across this sample there are over 200,000 clones, with more than 65% seen only once. About 6.2% of the sample comes from the top ten.

The research as a whole found: Public clonotypes were found to be uncommon and were observed to contract or remain stable during treatment; the increase in clonality was shown to reflect expansion of private clonotypes at ibrutinib response. Sampling times were not matched between sustained-remission and progressing patients, and lymph node repertoires were not studied. Baseline clonality exceeded that of age-matched healthy donors and correlated strongly with circulating CD8+ T-cell counts. Clonality rose at ibrutinib response, remained stable during sustained remission, and dropped back toward baseline at progression.

The input for sequencing was PBMCs, taken after 12 months of ibrutinib treatment. The chain uses TRBV30 and TRBJ1-1; 8 bases in the middle match TRBD1. The sequence came from a human donor with chronic lymphocytic leukemia. CDR3 protein: CAWSPGGERTEAFF. The bases read TGTGCCTGGAGTCCAGGGGGCGAGAGAACTGAAGCTTTCTTT. Outside the CDR3, residues come from the reference TRBV30 and TRBJ1-1 proteins, so the full variable domain is: SQTIHQWPATLVQPVGSPLSLECTVEGTSNPNLYWYRQAAGRGLQLLFYSVGIGQISSEVPQNLSASRPQDRQFILSSKKLLLSDSGFYLCAWSPGGERTEAFFGQGTRLTVV.